Below, one T cell receptor (beta chain) is given with its context. Autoimmune disease history or systemic immunosuppression meant exclusion. Only in-frame clones appear in the TCRdb table, and some are missing; sequencing was by immunoSEQ multiplex PCR. The sample holds approximately 84,000 clones, around nine tenths seen once. This record belongs to a study of OX40 agonist ivuxolimab in advanced cancers. Study context: Every patient in dose escalation had hepatocellular carcinoma, melanoma, renal cell or head and neck cancer.

Trimming pared 4 bases from V and 0 bases from J, leaving 22 bases between. Germline lookup yields CDR1 KGHSH and CDR2 LQKENI. This CDR3 comprises 19 residues. Sequenced here: CD4+ or CD8+ T cells sorted from blood, sampled in a trial of the OX40 agonist ivuxolimab. V is TRBV18 and J is TRBJ2-1; the D gene is possibly TRBD2 (5 bases). This receptor was identified in an adult with an advanced solid tumor such as melanoma, head and neck, liver or kidney cancer. The CDR3 reads CASSHFAGGGSSSYNEQFF. The CDR3 coding sequence is TGTGCCAGCTCACACTTCGCAGGCGGAGGTTCGAGCTCCTACAATGAGCAGTTCTTC.